A selection of T cell receptor beta chains follows, all from one sample in a study of CD8 T cells in Susac syndrome. TCRdb called the immunoSEQ multiplex PCR reads again in MiXCR, with one record for every CDR3 protein. The sample has approximately 220,000 distinct CDR3 sequences, approximately 95% seen once. The material sequenced was CD4+ T cells from PBMCs. Every receptor here comes from a human donor with multiple sclerosis. Each CDR3 is given without its conserved first and last residue.

V gene	J gene	CDR3 protein
TRBV7-9	TRBJ2-5	ASSSFETQY
TRBV4-1	TRBJ2-4	ASRGGENIQY
TRBV4-2	TRBJ2-5	ASSPSPGPGETQY
TRBV29-1	TRBJ2-3	SVVRTSGGTDTQY
TRBV15	TRBJ2-2	ATSRGVASKNTGELF
TRBV20-1	TRBJ2-4	SATQGTSGAQNIQY
TRBV4-2	TRBJ2-3	ASSQDSLADTQY
TRBV30	TRBJ1-1	ACSRTGTGGKAF
TRBV3-1	TRBJ2-1	AGGGAGGAKF
TRBV7-2	TRBJ2-2	ASSTAGGSNTGELF
TRBV3-1	TRBJ2-1	ASSRGAGHQQF
TRBV29-1	TRBJ1-1	SVQNRGDTEAF
TRBV24-1	TRBJ2-2	ATSEGDSYPGELF
TRBV20-1	TRBJ1-2	SARTANYGYT
TRBV3-1	TRBJ2-3	ASSLPLGGGTDTQY
TRBV30	TRBJ2-3	AWGLASTDTQY
TRBV20-1	TRBJ2-2	SATSGGNTGELF
TRBV29-1	TRBJ1-1	SVADRREGTEAF
TRBV19	TRBJ1-5	ALGGPSQPQH
TRBV29-1	TRBJ2-7	SVVSGGFTYEQY
TRBV29-1	TRBJ1-5	SVSRGYNQPQH
TRBV5-6	TRBJ1-1	ASSLPETVSEAF
TRBV6-5	TRBJ1-2	ASRQGVSGGGYT
TRBV7-3	TRBJ1-1	ASSPGTGLQAF
TRBV11-3	TRBJ2-1	ASSLEGGPVDEQF
TRBV12-3/TRBV12-4	TRBJ2-3	ASSLSRLAGGFTDTQY
TRBV19	TRBJ1-1	ASSAAPFRPLAF
TRBV21-1	TRBJ1-1	ASSAGTGALNTEAF
TRBV3-1	TRBJ1-2	ASSRWEYRYGYT
TRBV4-2	TRBJ1-1	ASSWEVNTEAF
TRBV5-1	TRBJ2-3	ASSFYTGTDTQY
TRBV10-3	TRBJ1-5	AISESRQGEDQPQH
TRBV7-9	TRBJ2-1	ASSSGTVNNEQF
TRBV2	TRBJ2-5	ASSRTVKETQY
TRBV7-2	TRBJ1-6	ASSQDRYSPLH